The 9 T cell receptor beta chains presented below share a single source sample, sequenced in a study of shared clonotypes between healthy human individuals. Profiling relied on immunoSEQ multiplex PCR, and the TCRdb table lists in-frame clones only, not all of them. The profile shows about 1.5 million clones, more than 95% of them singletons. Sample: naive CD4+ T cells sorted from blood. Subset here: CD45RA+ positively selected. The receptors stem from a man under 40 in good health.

The CDR3 protein is CASSPRTGGIKGYTF. The DNA for the CDR3 is TGTGCCAGCAGTCCAAGGACAGGGGGCATCAAGGGCTACACCTTC. The V and J genes are TRBV28 and TRBJ1-2, with TRBD1 matching 11 bases. The CDR3 contains 15 residues. Germline V gene data show CDR1 as MDHEN and CDR2 as SYDVKM. Germline trimming cut 5 bases from V and 8 bases from J; bases unmatched to any gene: 10.

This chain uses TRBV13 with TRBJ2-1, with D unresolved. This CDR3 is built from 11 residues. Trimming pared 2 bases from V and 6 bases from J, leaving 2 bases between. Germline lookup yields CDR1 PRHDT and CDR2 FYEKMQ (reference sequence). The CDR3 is CASSLRNEQFF. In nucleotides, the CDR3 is TGTGCCAGCAGCTTACGCAATGAGCAGTTCTTC.

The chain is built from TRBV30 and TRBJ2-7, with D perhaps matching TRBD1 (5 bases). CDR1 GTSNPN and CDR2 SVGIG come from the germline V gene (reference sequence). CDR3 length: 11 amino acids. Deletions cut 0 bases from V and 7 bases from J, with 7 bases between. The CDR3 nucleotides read TGTGCCTGGAGTGTAGGGGAAGAGCAGTACTTC. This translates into CAWSVGEEQYF.

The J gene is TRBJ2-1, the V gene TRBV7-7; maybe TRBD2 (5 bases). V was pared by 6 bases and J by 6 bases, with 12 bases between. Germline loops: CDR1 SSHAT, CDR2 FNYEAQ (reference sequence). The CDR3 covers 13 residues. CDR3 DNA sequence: TGTGCCAGCAGTTCGAGTCGGGGCAATGAGCAGTTCTTC. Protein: CASSSSRGNEQFF. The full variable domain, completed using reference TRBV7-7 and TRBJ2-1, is GAGVSQSPRYKVTKRGQDVTLRCDPISSHATLYWYQQALGQGPEFLTYFNYEAQPDKSGLPSDRFSAERPEGSISTLTIQRTEQRDSAMYRCASSSSRGNEQFFGPGTRLTVL.

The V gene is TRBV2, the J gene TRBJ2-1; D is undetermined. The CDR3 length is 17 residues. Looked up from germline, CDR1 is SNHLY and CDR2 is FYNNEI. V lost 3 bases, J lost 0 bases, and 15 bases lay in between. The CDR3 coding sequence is TGTGCCAGCAGTGATCTCCCCCTCCGTAGCTCCTACAATGAGCAGTTCTTC. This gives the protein CASSDLPLRSSYNEQFF.

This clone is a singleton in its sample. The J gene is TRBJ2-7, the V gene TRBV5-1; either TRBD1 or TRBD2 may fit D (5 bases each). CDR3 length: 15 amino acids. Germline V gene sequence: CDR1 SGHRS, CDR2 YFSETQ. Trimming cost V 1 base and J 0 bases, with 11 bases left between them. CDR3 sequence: CASSLIPGSSYEQYF. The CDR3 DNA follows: TGCGCCAGCAGCTTGATCCCAGGGAGCTCCTACGAGCAGTACTTC. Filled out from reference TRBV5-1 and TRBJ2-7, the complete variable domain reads KAGVTQTPRYLIKTRGQQVTLSCSPISGHRSVSWYQQTPGQGLQFLFEYFSETQRNKGNFPGRFSGRQFSNSRSEMNVSTLELGDSALYLCASSLIPGSSYEQYFGPGTRLTVT.

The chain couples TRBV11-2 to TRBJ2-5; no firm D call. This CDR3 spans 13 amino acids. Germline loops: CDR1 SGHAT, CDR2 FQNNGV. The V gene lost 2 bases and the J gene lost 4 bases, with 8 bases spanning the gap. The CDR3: CASSLSGTETQYF. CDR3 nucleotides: TGTGCCAGCAGCTTATCAGGCACAGAGACCCAGTACTTC. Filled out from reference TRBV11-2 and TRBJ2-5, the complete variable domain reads EAGVAQSPRYKIIEKRQSVAFWCNPISGHATLYWYQQILGQGPKLLIQFQNNGVVDDSQLPKDRFSAERLKGVDSTLKIQPAKLEDSAVYLCASSLSGTETQYFGPGTRLLVL.

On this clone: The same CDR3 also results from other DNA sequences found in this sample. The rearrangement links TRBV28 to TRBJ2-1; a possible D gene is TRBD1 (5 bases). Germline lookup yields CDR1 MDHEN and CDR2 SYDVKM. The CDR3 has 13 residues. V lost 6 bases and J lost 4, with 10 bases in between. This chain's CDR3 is CASSPDSYNEQFF. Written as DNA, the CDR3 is TGTGCCAGCAGCCCCGACAGTTACAATGAGCAGTTCTTC.

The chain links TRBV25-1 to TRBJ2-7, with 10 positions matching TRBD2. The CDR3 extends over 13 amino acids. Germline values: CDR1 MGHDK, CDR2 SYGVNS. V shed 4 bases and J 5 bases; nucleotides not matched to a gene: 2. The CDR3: CASSASGGHEQYF. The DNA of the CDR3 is TGTGCCAGCAGTGCTAGCGGGGGCCACGAGCAGTACTTC.